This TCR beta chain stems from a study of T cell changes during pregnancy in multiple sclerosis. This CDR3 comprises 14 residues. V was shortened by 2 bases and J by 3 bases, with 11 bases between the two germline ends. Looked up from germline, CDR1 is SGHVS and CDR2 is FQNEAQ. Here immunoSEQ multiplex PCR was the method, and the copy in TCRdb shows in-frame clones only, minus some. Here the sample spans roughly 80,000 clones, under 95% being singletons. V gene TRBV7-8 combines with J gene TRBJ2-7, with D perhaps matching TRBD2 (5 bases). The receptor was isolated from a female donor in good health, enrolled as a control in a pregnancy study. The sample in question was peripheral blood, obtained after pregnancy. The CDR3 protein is CASSLRAGRYEQYF. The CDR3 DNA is TGTGCCAGCAGCTTAAGGGCGGGTCGCTACGAGCAGTACTTC.